The rows below give T cell receptor beta chains drawn from one sample of a study of T cell changes during pregnancy in multiple sclerosis. The repertoire was sequenced with immunoSEQ multiplex PCR; TCRdb's copy has only in-frame clones and lacks some. The table has approximately 60,000 clones, roughly nine tenths seen once. The specimen was peripheral blood, collected before pregnancy. These receptors all come from a female donor with multiple sclerosis, enrolled in a pregnancy study. Each CDR3 is given with its conserved first and last residue.

CASSGGTGSFQETQYF,TRBJ2-5,16,TRBV5-6
CASSLMEGGRETQYF,TRBJ2-5,15,TRBV7-3
CASSPAGVGTDTQYF,TRBJ2-3,15,TRBV6-4
CASSLGLFGELFF,TRBJ2-2,13,TRBV11-3
CASSAGGSTGDGYTF,TRBJ1-2,15,TRBV9
CASSQGPGQRENTEAFF,TRBJ1-1,17,TRBV4-3
CASSYSSNGANEKLFF,TRBJ1-4,16,TRBV6-5
CASSRSDTQYF,TRBJ2-3,11,TRBV7-9
CASSYRTGRSTGELFF,TRBJ2-2,16,TRBV6-6
CASSIAGHGQGVEKLFF,TRBJ1-4,17,TRBV19
CASSIVFGGKETQYF,TRBJ2-5,15,TRBV19
CASSRDGGPYNEQFF,TRBJ2-1,15,TRBV4-1
CASSLRPTSTELFF,TRBJ2-2,14,TRBV5-4
CASSMGPGGYEQYF,TRBJ2-7,14,TRBV19
CSVVDSYGYTF,TRBJ1-2,11,TRBV29-1
CASSELGGWGETQYF,TRBJ2-5,15,TRBV6-1
CASSLEWGPNYGYTF,TRBJ1-2,15,TRBV7-9
CASSVDRGRNEKLFF,TRBJ1-4,15,TRBV9
CASSPHLLVSSSNEQFF,TRBJ2-1,17,TRBV9
CASSLFQGATGELFF,TRBJ2-2,15,TRBV7-9
CASSLSDRATNTEAFF,TRBJ1-1,16,TRBV18
CASSPSPPAQGEAFF,TRBJ1-1,15,TRBV5-1
CASSPTGPYGELFF,TRBJ2-2,14,TRBV11-2
CASSVSGLTGDYQETQYF,TRBJ2-5,18,TRBV9
CASSLGRGAAYGYTF,TRBJ1-2,15,TRBV5-5
CASSLDTSTDTQYF,TRBJ2-3,14,TRBV7-3
CASSLVRGDTQYF,TRBJ2-3,13,TRBV7-7
CASSYSSGEHGYTF,TRBJ1-2,14,TRBV6-5
CASSQNQGTEYGYTF,TRBJ1-2,15,TRBV18
CASSSQGREEKLFF,TRBJ1-4,14,TRBV27
CASSILRGGANPYSSGNTIYF,TRBJ1-3,21,TRBV19
CASVHPGGGTQYF,TRBJ2-5,13,TRBV6-5
CATSRGPDSGLQETQYF,TRBJ2-5,17,TRBV15
CATEFQGSTEAFF,TRBJ1-1,13,TRBV2
CASSQDFSYEQYF,TRBJ2-7,13,TRBV4-3
CASSLDGSGGTYEQYF,TRBJ2-7,16,TRBV5-6
CASSLSGPGKEQYF,TRBJ2-7,14,TRBV7-3
CASSSRTGESEKLFF,TRBJ1-4,15,TRBV5-1
CASSFTGYPQETQYF,TRBJ2-5,15,TRBV6-5
CASSITVQGHTEAFF,TRBJ1-1,15,TRBV19
CASSQESQGYQPQHF,TRBJ1-5,15,TRBV4-2
CASSEGDYYGYTF,TRBJ1-2,13,TRBV6-1
CASRRGFEKLFF,TRBJ1-4,12,TRBV6-5
CASRLGVSTDTQYF,TRBJ2-3,14,TRBV11-1
CASSVGGGATNEQFF,TRBJ2-1,15,TRBV9
CASSQVRGLASSGTQYF,TRBJ2-5,17,TRBV4-3
CASSRREAGGSNYGYTF,TRBJ1-2,17,TRBV5-6
CASSRDRAAGELFF,TRBJ2-2,14,TRBV7-3
CASSLTSGYTDTQYF,TRBJ2-3,15,TRBV14
CATSSVPSFNQPQHF,TRBJ1-5,15,TRBV15
CASSFSAGRQKLFF,TRBJ1-4,14,TRBV7-2
CSVEVVRGYNEQFF,TRBJ2-1,14,TRBV29-1
CASSQGQGWQPQHF,TRBJ1-5,14,TRBV11-2
CSVERETEAFF,TRBJ1-1,11,TRBV29-1
CASSQEARGGYGYTF,TRBJ1-2,15,TRBV4-3